This TCR beta chain was documented in a study of control samples from healthy donors and cancer patients. Profiled with immunoSEQ multiplex PCR; TCRdb holds only in-frame clones, not every one. Of approximately 88,000 clones detected, approximately 89% appear once; the ten largest clones hold roughly 0.9%. Germline V gene lookup returns CDR1 LGHNA and CDR2 YNFKEQ. CDR3 length: 16 residues. Unmatched junction bases numbered 7, after V lost 0 bases and J lost 6 bases. Sequenced: blood. The clonotype comes from a woman in her twenties or thirties in good health. This chain joins TRBV4-2 and TRBJ2-2, with 7 bases that match TRBD2. The CDR3: CASSQEGGRGAGELFF. The CDR3 DNA follows: TGTGCCAGCAGCCAAGAGGGCGGGAGAGGGGCCGGGGAGCTGTTTTTT.